The following is a TCR beta chain sequence with its context. The antigen remains undetermined. This table comes from immunoSEQ multiplex PCR, and its TCRdb copy is limited to in-frame clones, with some not included. This sample yields approximately 180,000 clones, of which approximately 90% are seen a single time; less than 4.5% belongs to the top ten. These data originate in a study of T cell responses to AZD1222 COVID-19 vaccine. Points from the study as a whole: Repertoires in all cases were sampled only once the peak T cell response had passed. Regions 160-218 and 743-854 dominated among vaccine-associated CD4 TCRs spanning spike. White British people made up most donors, females outnumbered males, and clonal diversity was possibly underestimated.

V was trimmed by 5 bases and J by 7 bases, leaving 2 bases between them. The CDR3 contains 9 residues. The germline V gene has CDR1 MNHEY and CDR2 SMNVEV (reference sequence). The receptor comes from an adult who received the MenACWY meningococcal vaccine as a control. Here the sequenced sample was peripheral blood, taken 28 days after the second dose of the MenACWY control vaccine. The gene calls are TRBV27 and TRBJ1-2; no reliable D call. CDR3 in amino acids: CASSVGYTF. For the CDR3, the DNA is TGTGCCAGCAGTGTTGGCTACACCTTC.